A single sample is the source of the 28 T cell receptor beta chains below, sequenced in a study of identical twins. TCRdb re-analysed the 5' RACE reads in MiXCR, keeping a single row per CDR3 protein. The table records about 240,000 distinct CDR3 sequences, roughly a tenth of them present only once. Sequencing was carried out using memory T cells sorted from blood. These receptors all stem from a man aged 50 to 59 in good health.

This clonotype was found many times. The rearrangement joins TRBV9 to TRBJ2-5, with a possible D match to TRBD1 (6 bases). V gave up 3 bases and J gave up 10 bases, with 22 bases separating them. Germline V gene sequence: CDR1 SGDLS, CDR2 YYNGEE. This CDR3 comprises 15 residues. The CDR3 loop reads CASSAAGTTIKDQYF. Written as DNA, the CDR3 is TGTGCCAGCAGCGCGGCCGGGACAACCATCAAGGACCAGTACTTC.

This chain's CDR3 is CSPAGGPQETQYF. CDR3 coding DNA: TGCAGCCCAGCGGGGGGCCCCCAAGAGACCCAGTACTTC. J is TRBJ2-5 and V is TRBV20-1; 9 bases line up with TRBD2. Per germline, CDR1 DFQATT and CDR2 SNEGSKA (reference sequence). CDR3 size: 13 residues.

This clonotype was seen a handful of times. CDR3 DNA sequence: TGTGCCAGCATCGACAGGGGCCGGTACGAGCAGTACTTC. Encoded protein: CASIDRGRYEQYF. The gene calls are TRBV28 and TRBJ2-7, with TRBD1 matching over 8 bases. The ends lost 7 bases at V and 4 bases at J; junction bases unmatched: 6. Germline CDR1 and CDR2: MDHEN and SYDVKM. This CDR3 comprises 13 residues. Full variable domain (outside the CDR3, taken from reference TRBV28 and TRBJ2-7): DVKVTQSSRYLVKRTGEKVFLECVQDMDHENMFWYRQDPGLGLRLIYFSYDVKMKEKGDIPEGYSVSREKKERFSLILESASTNQTSMYLCASIDRGRYEQYFGPGTRLTVT.

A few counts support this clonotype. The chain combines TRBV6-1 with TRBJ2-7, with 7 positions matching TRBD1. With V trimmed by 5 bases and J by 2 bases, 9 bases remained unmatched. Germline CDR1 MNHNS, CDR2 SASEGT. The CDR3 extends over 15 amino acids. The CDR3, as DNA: TGTGCCAGCAGTCATTCCCGGCAGGGGGCCTACGAGCAGTACTTC. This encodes CASSHSRQGAYEQYF.

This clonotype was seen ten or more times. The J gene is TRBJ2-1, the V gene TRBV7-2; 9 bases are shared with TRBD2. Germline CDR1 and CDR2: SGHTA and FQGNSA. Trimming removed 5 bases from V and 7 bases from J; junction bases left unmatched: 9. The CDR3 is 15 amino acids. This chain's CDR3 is CASSVYSGGMNEQFF. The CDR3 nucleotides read TGTGCCAGCAGCGTCTATAGCGGGGGTATGAATGAGCAGTTCTTC.

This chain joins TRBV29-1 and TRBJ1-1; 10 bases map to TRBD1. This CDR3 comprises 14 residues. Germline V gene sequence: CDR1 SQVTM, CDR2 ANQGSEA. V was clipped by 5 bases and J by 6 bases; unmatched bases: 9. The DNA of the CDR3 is TGCAGCGTTTCTCCGACAGGGGGCGCATCTGAAGCTTTCTTT. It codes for CSVSPTGGASEAFF.

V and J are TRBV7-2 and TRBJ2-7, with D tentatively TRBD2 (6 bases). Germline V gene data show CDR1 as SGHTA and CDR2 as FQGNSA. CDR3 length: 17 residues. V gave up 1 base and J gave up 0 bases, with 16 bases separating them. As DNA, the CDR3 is TGTGCCAGCAGCTTAGGGTTAGCGGCCACACACTCCTACGAGCAGTACTTC. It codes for CASSLGLAATHSYEQYF.

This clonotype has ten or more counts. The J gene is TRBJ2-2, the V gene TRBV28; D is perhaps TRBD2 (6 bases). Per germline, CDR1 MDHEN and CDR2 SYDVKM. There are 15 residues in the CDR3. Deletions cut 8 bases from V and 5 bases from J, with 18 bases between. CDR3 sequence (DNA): TGTGCCAGCTTTACAATAGCGGAAGGGACCGGGGAGCTGTTTTTT. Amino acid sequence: CASFTIAEGTGELFF.

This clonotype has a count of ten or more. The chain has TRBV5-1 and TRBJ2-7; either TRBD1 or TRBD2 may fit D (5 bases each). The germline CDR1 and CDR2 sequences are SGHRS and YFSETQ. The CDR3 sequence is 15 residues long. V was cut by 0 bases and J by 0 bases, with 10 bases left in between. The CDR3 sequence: CASSLGGTGSYEQYF. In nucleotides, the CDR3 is TGCGCCAGCAGCTTGGGGGGGACCGGCTCCTACGAGCAGTACTTC.

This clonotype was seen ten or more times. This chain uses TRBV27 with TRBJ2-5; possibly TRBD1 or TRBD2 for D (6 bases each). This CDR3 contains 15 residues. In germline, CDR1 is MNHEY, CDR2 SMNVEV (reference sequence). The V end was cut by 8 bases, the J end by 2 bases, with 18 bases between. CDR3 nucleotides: TGTGCCAGCGCCCCAGAGGGGGGCCTTCAAGAGACCCAGTACTTC. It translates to CASAPEGGLQETQYF.

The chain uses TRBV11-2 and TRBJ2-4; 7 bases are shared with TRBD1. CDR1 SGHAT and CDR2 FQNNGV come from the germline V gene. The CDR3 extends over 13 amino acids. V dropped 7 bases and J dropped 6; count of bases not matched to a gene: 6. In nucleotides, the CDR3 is TGTGCCAGCACCCGACAGGGAGCAAACATTCAGTACTTC. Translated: CASTRQGANIQYF.

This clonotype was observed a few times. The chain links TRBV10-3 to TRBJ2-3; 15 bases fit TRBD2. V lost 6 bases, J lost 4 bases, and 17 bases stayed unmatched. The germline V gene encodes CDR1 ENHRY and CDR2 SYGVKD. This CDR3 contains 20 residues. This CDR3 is CAIRGTPGLAGGPGADTQYF. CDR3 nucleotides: TGTGCCATCAGGGGGACACCGGGACTAGCGGGGGGCCCGGGGGCAGATACGCAGTATTTT.

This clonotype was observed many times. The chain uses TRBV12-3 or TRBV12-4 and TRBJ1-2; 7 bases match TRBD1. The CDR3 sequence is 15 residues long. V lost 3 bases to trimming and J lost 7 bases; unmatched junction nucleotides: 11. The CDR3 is CASSLNYDRVSGYTF. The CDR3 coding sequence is TGTGCCAGCAGTTTGAACTATGACAGGGTTTCTGGCTACACCTTC.

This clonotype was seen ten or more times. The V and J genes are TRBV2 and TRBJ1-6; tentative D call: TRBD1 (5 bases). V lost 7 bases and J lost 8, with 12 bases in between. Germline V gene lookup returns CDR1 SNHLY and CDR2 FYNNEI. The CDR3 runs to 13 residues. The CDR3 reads CASIGAIYSPLHF. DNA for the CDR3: TGTGCCAGCATAGGGGCAATATATTCACCCCTCCACTTT.

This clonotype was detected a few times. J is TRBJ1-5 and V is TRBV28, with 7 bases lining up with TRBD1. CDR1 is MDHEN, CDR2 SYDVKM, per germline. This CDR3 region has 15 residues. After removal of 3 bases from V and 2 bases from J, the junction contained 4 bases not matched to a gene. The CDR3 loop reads CASSFRGQGNQPQHF. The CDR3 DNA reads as TGTGCCAGCAGTTTCCGAGGACAGGGCAATCAGCCCCAGCATTTT.

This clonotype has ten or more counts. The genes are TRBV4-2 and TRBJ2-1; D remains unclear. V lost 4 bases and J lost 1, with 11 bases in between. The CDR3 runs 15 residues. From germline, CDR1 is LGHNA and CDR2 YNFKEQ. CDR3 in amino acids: CASSLVGFSYNEQFF. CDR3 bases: TGTGCCAGCAGCCTCGTGGGGTTTTCCTACAATGAGCAGTTCTTC.

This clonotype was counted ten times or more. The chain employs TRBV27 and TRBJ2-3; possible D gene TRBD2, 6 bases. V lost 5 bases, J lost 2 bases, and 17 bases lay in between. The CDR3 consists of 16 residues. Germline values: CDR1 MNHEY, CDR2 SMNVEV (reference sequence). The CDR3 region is CASSPTGDWVTDTQYF. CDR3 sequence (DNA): TGTGCCAGCAGTCCAACGGGGGATTGGGTCACAGATACGCAGTATTTT.

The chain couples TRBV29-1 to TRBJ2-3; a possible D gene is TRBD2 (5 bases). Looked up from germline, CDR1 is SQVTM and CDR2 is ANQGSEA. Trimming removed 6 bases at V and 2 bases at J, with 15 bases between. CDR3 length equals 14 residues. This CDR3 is CSVEWGANTDTQYF. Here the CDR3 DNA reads TGCAGCGTCGAGTGGGGAGCGAACACAGATACGCAGTATTTT.

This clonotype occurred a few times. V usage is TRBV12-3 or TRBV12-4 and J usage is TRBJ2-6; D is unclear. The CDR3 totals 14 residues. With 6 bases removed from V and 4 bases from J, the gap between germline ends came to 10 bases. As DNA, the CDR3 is TGTGCCAGCAGAACAGCCCTCGGGGCCAACGTCCTGACTTTC. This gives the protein CASRTALGANVLTF.

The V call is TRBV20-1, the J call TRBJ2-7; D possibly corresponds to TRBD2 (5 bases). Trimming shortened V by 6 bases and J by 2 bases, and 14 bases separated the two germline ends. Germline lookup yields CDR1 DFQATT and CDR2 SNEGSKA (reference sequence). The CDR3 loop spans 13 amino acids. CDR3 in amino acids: CSASPGNPYEQYF. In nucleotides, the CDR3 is TGCAGTGCGTCTCCCGGGAACCCCTACGAGCAGTACTTC.

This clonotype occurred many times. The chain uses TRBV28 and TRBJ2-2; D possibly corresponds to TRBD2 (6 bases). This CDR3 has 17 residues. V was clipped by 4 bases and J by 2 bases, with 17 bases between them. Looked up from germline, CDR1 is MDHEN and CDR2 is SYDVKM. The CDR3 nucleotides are TGTGCCAGCAGTTCTGCCCTTGGGGGGAAAAACACCGGGGAGCTGTTTTTT. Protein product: CASSSALGGKNTGELFF.

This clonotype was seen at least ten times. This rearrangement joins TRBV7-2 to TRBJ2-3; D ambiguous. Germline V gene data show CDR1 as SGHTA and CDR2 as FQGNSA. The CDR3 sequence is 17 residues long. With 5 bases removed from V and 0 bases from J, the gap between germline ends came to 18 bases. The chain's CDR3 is CASSREPAAISTDTQYF. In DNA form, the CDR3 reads TGTGCCAGCAGCAGGGAACCGGCGGCCATTAGCACAGATACGCAGTATTTT.

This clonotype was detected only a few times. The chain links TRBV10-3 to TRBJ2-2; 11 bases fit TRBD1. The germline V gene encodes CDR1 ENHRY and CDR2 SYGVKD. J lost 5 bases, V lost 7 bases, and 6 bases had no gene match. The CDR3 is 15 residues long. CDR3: CAITLGQGATGELFF. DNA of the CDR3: TGTGCCATCACCCTAGGACAGGGGGCAACCGGGGAGCTGTTTTTT.

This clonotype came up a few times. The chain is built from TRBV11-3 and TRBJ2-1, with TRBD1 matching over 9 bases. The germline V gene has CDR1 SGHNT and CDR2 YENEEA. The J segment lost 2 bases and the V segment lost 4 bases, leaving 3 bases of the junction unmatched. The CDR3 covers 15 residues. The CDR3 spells CASSSHRGPYNEQFF. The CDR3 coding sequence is TGTGCCAGCAGCTCACACAGGGGGCCCTACAATGAGCAGTTCTTC.

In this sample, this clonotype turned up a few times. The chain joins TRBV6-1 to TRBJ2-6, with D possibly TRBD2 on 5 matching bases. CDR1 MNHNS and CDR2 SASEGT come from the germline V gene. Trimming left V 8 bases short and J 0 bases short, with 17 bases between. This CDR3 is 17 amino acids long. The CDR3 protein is CASHLSRGSSGANVLTF. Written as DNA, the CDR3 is TGTGCCAGCCACCTCAGCCGGGGTAGCTCTGGGGCCAACGTCCTGACTTTC.

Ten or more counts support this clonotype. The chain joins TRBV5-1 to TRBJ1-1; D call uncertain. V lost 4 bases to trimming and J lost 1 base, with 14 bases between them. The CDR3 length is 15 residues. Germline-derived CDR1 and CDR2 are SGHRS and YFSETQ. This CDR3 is CASSPDGGQNTEAFF. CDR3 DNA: TGCGCCAGCAGCCCCGACGGAGGGCAGAACACTGAAGCTTTCTTT.

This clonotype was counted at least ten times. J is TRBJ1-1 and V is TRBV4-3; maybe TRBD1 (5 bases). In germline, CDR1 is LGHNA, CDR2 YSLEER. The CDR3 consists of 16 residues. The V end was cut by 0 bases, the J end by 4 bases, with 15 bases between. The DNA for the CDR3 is TGCGCCAGCAGCCAAGACCTGGGGCCCATGGGCACTGAAGCTTTCTTT. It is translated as CASSQDLGPMGTEAFF.

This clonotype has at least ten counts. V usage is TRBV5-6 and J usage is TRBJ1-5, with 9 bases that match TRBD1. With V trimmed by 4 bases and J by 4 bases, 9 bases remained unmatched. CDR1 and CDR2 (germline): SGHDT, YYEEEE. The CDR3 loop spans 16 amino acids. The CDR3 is CASSQQGTGFNQPQHF. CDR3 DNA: TGTGCCAGCAGCCAACAAGGGACAGGGTTTAATCAGCCCCAGCATTTT.